The rows below give T cell receptor beta chains drawn from one sample of a study of blood T cell repertoires in COVID-19. Some clones are missing from TCRdb's copy, which holds only in-frame ones; the method was immunoSEQ multiplex PCR. Seen here are roughly 340,000 clones, about nine tenths observed once, and the top ten hold about 6.7%. Source material: peripheral blood. Every receptor here comes from a woman between 70 and 85 years old with COVID-19, enrolled during active disease. Both conserved end residues are part of each CDR3. D genes are given only for firm matches. Expanded clones get a size class; other rows say once, few or many, or leave the size out.

v_gene,d_gene,j_gene,abundance,CDR3nt,CDR3aa
TRBV24-1,NA,TRBJ1-1,NA,TGTGCCACCAAGGAGGGAATAGACACTGAAGCTTTCTTT,CATKEGIDTEAFF
TRBV7-9,TRBD1,TRBJ1-4,few,TGTGCCAGCAGCTTCCGCTACGACAGGGTGGGGTCCGGTAATGAAAAACTGTTTTTT,CASSFRYDRVGSGNEKLFF
TRBV30,NA,TRBJ1-1,NA,TGTGCCTGGGGCGGTGGTACTGAAGCTTTCTTT,CAWGGGTEAFF
TRBV10-3,NA,TRBJ1-5,few,TGTGCCATCAGTGAGTCAAAGCAGGGGAAAGGTCAGCCCCAGCATTTT,CAISESKQGKGQPQHF
TRBV9,TRBD2,TRBJ2-2,once,TGTGCCAGCAGCTCAACTAGCGGGAGGAACACCGGGGAGCTGTTTTTT,CASSSTSGRNTGELFF
TRBV20-1,NA,TRBJ2-1,NA,TGCAGTGGCGATTCCTACAATGAGCAGTTCTTC,CSGDSYNEQFF
TRBV7-2,TRBD1,TRBJ1-2,NA,TGTGCCAGCAGCTCCCAGACAGGGCTCTATGGCTACACCTTC,CASSSQTGLYGYTF
TRBV3-1/TRBV3-2,NA,TRBJ1-1,few,TGTGCCAGCAGCCAGAGGCCCACTGAAGCTTTCTTT,CASSQRPTEAFF
TRBV4-3,TRBD1,TRBJ2-3,NA,TGCGCCAGCAGCCAAGATTGGACAGGGGGCGCGGGGGATACGCAGTATTTT,CASSQDWTGGAGDTQYF
TRBV5-1,NA,TRBJ1-1,once,TGCGCCAGCAGCTCCTGGGAGCTTAACACTGAAGCTTTCTTT,CASSSWELNTEAFF
TRBV5-4,TRBD2,TRBJ2-1,NA,TGTGCCAGCAGCGTAAAGCGGGGGGGCCTTGATGAGCAGTTCTTC,CASSVKRGGLDEQFF
TRBV2,TRBD2,TRBJ2-2,NA,TGTGCCAGCATCTTGACTAGCGGGGCGAACACCGGGGAGCTGTTTTTT,CASILTSGANTGELFF
TRBV5-6,NA,TRBJ1-6,NA,TGTGCCAGCAGGAAGGGGAATGGGGCTTCACCCCTCCACTTT,CASRKGNGASPLHF
TRBV19,TRBD1,TRBJ1-2,NA,TGTGCCAGTAGTATTACGGGACAGGGAAAAGGCTACACCTTC,CASSITGQGKGYTF
TRBV7-3,TRBD2,TRBJ2-3,NA,TGTGCCAGCAGCTTAGGGAGCGGGGGTCAAGATACGCAGTATTTT,CASSLGSGGQDTQYF
TRBV10-2,NA,TRBJ2-7,NA,TGCGCCAGCAGTGAGCGGGGTCTCGACGAGCAGTACTTC,CASSERGLDEQYF
TRBV5-1,NA,TRBJ1-1,NA,TGCGCCAGCAGCTTAGAGACAGGACTTTCTGAAGCTTTCTTT,CASSLETGLSEAFF
TRBV28,TRBD2,TRBJ2-1,NA,TGTGCCAGCATTCCCGTGGGGGGGAGAGGGAATGAGCAGTTCTTC,CASIPVGGRGNEQFF
TRBV5-1,TRBD2,TRBJ2-7,once,TGCGCCAGCAGCTATAGCGGGGGGCCATCCTACGAGCAGTACTTC,CASSYSGGPSYEQYF
TRBV9,NA,TRBJ2-3,NA,TGTGCCAGCAGCGTAGTTTCGGGGGATACGCAGTATTTT,CASSVVSGDTQYF
TRBV4-1,NA,TRBJ1-5,NA,TGCGCCAGCAGCCCCCCGTATAGCAATCAGCCCCAGCATTTT,CASSPPYSNQPQHF
TRBV30,TRBD2,TRBJ2-3,NA,TGTGCCTGGCGGCTAGCGGGGGGGCCTAATACGCAGTATTTT,CAWRLAGGPNTQYF
TRBV18,TRBD2,TRBJ2-1,NA,TGTGCCAGCTCGCCGACTAGCGGATCCTACAATGAGCAGTTCTTC,CASSPTSGSYNEQFF
TRBV19,NA,TRBJ2-5,NA,TGTGCCAGTACCCTGACCCAGGTACAAGAGACCCAGTACTTC,CASTLTQVQETQYF
TRBV19,TRBD1,TRBJ1-4,NA,TGTGCCAGTAGTTCGGGACAGGGCGGTGAAAAACTGTTTTTT,CASSSGQGGEKLFF
TRBV10-3,NA,TRBJ2-5,NA,TGTGCCATCAGTGAGAGAGCCCTGGGAGGAGCCCAGTACTTC,CAISERALGGAQYF
TRBV3-1/TRBV3-2,TRBD2,TRBJ2-7,NA,TGTGCCAGCAGCAGGGGACTATCCTACGAGCAGTACTTC,CASSRGLSYEQYF
TRBV20-1,NA,TRBJ1-6,many,TGCAGTGCTAGTCCGGGACTGTTAAATTCACCCCTCCACTTT,CSASPGLLNSPLHF
TRBV14,NA,TRBJ2-3,NA,TGTGCCAGCAGCCTCCTTACCGGGTATACGCAGTATTTT,CASSLLTGYTQYF
TRBV19,NA,TRBJ1-1,NA,TGTGCCAGTAGTCTCGGATCAGGGGTTGGGACTGAAGCTTTCTTT,CASSLGSGVGTEAFF
TRBV7-9,TRBD1,TRBJ1-2,NA,TGTGCCAGCAGCTTATGGGGTGGGACAGGCGATAAGGACTATGGCTACACCTTC,CASSLWGGTGDKDYGYTF
TRBV3-1/TRBV3-2,TRBD1,TRBJ1-6,NA,TGTGCCAGCAGCCATACCGACCCGATCAGGGGGCTCCTCTATAATTCACCCCTCCACTTT,CASSHTDPIRGLLYNSPLHF
TRBV7-2,NA,TRBJ2-2,NA,TGTGCCAGCAGCTTAGTGGCCACCGGGGAGCTGTTTTTT,CASSLVATGELFF
TRBV19,NA,TRBJ2-4,NA,TGTGCCAGTAGTGCTTCCGACTTAGCCAAAAACATTCAGTACTTC,CASSASDLAKNIQYF
TRBV18,TRBD1,TRBJ2-6,NA,TGTGCCAGCTCACCATCTACAGGGGTGGGGGCCAACGTCCTGACTTTC,CASSPSTGVGANVLTF
TRBV11-1,TRBD1,TRBJ1-2,NA,TGTGCCAGCAGCCGTCGGACAGGGATTAACTATGGCTACACCTTC,CASSRRTGINYGYTF
TRBV11-2,NA,TRBJ2-6,NA,TGTGCCAGCAGCACCGACAGGACAAGCTCTGGGGCCAACGTCCTGACTTTC,CASSTDRTSSGANVLTF
TRBV24-1,TRBD2,TRBJ2-1,NA,TGTGCCACCAGTGACCCTTACAAACCGGGACTAGCGGGGGGTTACAATGAGCAGTTCTTC,CATSDPYKPGLAGGYNEQFF
TRBV19,TRBD1,TRBJ1-5,once,TGTGCCAGTAAAGGTTACCGGGACAGACTTTTTAGCAATCAGCCCCAGCATTTT,CASKGYRDRLFSNQPQHF
TRBV11-2,TRBD1,TRBJ2-5,NA,TGTGCCAGCAGCCCATGGGACAGTCAAGAGACCCAGTACTTC,CASSPWDSQETQYF
TRBV6-2/TRBV6-3,NA,TRBJ1-2,NA,TGTGCCAGCAGTTACGACAGGTTCTATGGCTACACCTTC,CASSYDRFYGYTF
TRBV7-6,NA,TRBJ1-1,NA,TGTGCCAGCAGCTTAGGCGGGGGCACTGAAGCTTTCTTT,CASSLGGGTEAFF
TRBV11-2,NA,TRBJ2-6,NA,TGTGCCAGCAGCCCCCGGGACGGGAGCTCTGGGGCCAACGTCCTGACTTTC,CASSPRDGSSGANVLTF
TRBV30,TRBD1,TRBJ2-7,NA,TGTGCCTGGAGTGAGACAGGGCCCTACGAGCAGTACTTC,CAWSETGPYEQYF
TRBV4-1,TRBD1,TRBJ1-1,NA,TGCGCCAGCAGCCAAGTCGACAGGGTGAACACTGAAGCTTTCTTT,CASSQVDRVNTEAFF
TRBV29-1,TRBD1,TRBJ2-7,NA,TGCAGCGTTAGACAGGGTTCCTACGAGCAGTACTTC,CSVRQGSYEQYF
TRBV30,TRBD1,TRBJ1-2,NA,TGTGCCTTGACGACAGGGGGCCTTGGCTACACCTTC,CALTTGGLGYTF
TRBV6-4,TRBD2,TRBJ2-3,NA,TGTGCCAGCAGTGACACGAGGACTAGCGGGGGCTCTGGCACAGATACGCAGTATTTT,CASSDTRTSGGSGTDTQYF
TRBV30,TRBD2,TRBJ2-1,NA,TGTGCCTGGAGAATAGCGGGGGGGAATGAGCAGTTCTTC,CAWRIAGGNEQFF
TRBV20-1,NA,TRBJ1-6,NA,TGCAGTAAACACAGGGTTTCACCCCTCCACTTT,CSKHRVSPLHF